The 2 T cell receptor beta chains listed next were all sequenced from one sample in a study of blood T cells in healthy people across ages. Next came a second PCR, run for about 6 to 11 cycles, which used a sample-barcoded 5' primer along with a J-beta primer mix. Via MiXCR, TCRdb re-called the 5' RACE reads, giving one row per CDR3 protein. The sample has about 830,000 distinct CDR3 sequences; about three fifths are singletons. Sequenced material: blood. The receptors derive from a man aged 30 to 39 in good health.

The V and J genes are TRBV11-1 and TRBJ2-1; D unclear. The germline V gene encodes CDR1 SGHAT and CDR2 FQDESV (reference sequence). The CDR3 spans 17 residues. Trimming pared 1 base from V and 0 bases from J, leaving 13 bases between. CDR3 residues: CASSLERSASSYNEQFF. In nucleotides, the CDR3 is TGTGCCAGCAGCTTAGAGAGGAGCGCTAGCTCCTACAATGAGCAGTTCTTC.

The genes are TRBV28 and TRBJ2-6; no firm D call. The germline V gene encodes CDR1 MDHEN and CDR2 SYDVKM. Trimming removed 5 bases at V and 0 bases at J, with 14 bases between. The CDR3 length is 17 residues. Written as DNA, the CDR3 is TGTGCCAGCAGTCTTAATGGGATAGGCTCTGGGGCCAACGTCCTGACTTTC. It is translated as CASSLNGIGSGANVLTF.